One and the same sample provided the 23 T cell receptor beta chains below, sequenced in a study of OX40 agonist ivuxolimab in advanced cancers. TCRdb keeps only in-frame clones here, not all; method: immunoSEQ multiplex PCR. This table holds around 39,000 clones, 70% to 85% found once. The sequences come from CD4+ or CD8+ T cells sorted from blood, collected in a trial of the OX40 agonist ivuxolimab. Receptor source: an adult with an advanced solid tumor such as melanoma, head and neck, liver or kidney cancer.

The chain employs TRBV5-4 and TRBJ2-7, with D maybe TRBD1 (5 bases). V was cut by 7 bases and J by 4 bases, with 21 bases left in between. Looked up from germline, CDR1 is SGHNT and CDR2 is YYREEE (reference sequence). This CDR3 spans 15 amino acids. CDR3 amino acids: CASGPPQGLSYEQYF. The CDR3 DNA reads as TGTGCCAGCGGACCTCCTCAGGGCCTCTCATACGAGCAGTACTTC. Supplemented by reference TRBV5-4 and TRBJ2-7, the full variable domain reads ETGVTQSPTHLIKTRGQQVTLRCSSQSGHNTVSWYQQALGQGPQFIFQYYREEENGRGNFPPRFSGLQFPNYSSELNVNALELDDSALYLCASGPPQGLSYEQYFGPGTRLTVT.

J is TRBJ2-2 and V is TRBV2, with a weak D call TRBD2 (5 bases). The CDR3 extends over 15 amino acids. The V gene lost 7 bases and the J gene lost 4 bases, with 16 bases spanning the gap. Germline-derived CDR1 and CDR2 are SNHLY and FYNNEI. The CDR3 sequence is CASNNGRGLTGELFF. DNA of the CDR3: TGTGCCAGCAATAATGGGAGAGGACTCACCGGGGAGCTGTTTTTT. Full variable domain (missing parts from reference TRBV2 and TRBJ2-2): EPEVTQTPSHQVTQMGQEVILRCVPISNHLYFYWYRQILGQKVEFLVSFYNNEISEKSEIFDDQFSVERPDGSNFTLKIRSTKLEDSAMYFCASNNGRGLTGELFFGEGSRLTVL.

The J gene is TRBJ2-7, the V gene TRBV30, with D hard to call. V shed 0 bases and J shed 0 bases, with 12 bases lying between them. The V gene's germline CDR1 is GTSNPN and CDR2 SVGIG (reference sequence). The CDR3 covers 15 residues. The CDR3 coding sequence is TGTGCCTGGAGTGTGTTGCTCCTGAACTCCTACGAGCAGTACTTC. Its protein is CAWSVLLLNSYEQYF.

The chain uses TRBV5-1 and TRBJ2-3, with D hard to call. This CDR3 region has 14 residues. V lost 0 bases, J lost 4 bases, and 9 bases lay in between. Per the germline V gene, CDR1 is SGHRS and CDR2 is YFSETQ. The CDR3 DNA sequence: TGCGCCAGCAGCTTGGCCCCCCAATCAGATACGCAGTATTTT. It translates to CASSLAPQSDTQYF.

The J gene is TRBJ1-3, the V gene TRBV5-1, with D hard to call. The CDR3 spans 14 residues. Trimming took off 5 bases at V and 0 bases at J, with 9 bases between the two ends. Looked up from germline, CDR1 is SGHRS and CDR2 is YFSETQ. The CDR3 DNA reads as TGCGCCAGCAGGCCGGGCCCCTCTGGAAACACCATATATTTT. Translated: CASRPGPSGNTIYF.

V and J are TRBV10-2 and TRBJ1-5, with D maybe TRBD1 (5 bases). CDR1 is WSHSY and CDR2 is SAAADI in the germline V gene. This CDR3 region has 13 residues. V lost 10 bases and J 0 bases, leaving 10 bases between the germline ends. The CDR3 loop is CATRENSNQPQHF. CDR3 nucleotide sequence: TGCGCCACCAGGGAAAATAGCAATCAGCCCCAGCATTTT.

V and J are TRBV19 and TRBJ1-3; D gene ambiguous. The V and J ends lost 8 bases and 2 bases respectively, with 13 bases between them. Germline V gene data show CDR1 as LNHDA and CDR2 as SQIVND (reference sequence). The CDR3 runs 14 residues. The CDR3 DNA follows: TGTGCCAGTCGGGAAGGAGAAACTGGAAACACCATATATTTT. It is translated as CASREGETGNTIYF.

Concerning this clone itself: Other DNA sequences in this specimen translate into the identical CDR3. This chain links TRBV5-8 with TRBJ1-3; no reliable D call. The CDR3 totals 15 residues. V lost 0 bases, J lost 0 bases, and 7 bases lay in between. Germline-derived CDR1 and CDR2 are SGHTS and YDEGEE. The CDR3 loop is CASSLDGGSGNTIYF. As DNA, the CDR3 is TGTGCCAGCAGCTTGGACGGTGGCTCTGGAAACACCATATATTTT.

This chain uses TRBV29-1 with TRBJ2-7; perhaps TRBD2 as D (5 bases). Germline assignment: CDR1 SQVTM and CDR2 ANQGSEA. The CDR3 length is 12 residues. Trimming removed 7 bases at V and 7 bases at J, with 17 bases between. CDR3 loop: CSAEGQVGEQYF. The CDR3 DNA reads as TGCAGCGCTGAGGGCCAGGTCGGGGAGCAGTACTTC.

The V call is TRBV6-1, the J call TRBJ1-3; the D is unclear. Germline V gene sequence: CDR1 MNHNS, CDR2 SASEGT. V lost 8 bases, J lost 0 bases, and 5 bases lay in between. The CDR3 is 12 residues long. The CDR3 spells CASESSGNTIYF. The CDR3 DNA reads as TGTGCCAGCGAGAGCTCTGGAAACACCATATATTTT.

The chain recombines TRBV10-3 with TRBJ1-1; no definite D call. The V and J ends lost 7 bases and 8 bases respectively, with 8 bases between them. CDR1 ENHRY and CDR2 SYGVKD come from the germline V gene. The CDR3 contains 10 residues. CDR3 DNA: TGTGCCATCAAGGACCTGGAAGCTTTCTTT. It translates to CAIKDLEAFF.

CDR3: CASSQLGIAGNTIYF. CDR3 nucleotide sequence: TGTGCCAGCAGTCAACTCGGGATTGCGGGAAACACCATATATTTT. The chain recombines TRBV6-6 with TRBJ1-3; no clear D. Looked up from germline, CDR1 is MNHNY and CDR2 is SVGAGI (reference sequence). The CDR3 consists of 15 residues. Between the trimmed V and J ends, which lost 5 bases and 4 bases, there was a span of 15 bases.

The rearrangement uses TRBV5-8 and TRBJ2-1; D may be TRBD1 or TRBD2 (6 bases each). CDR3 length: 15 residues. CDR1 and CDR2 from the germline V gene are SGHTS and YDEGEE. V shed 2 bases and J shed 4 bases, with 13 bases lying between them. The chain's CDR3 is CASSFGGGKYNEQFF. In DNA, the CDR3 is TGTGCCAGCAGCTTTGGAGGGGGGAAATACAATGAGCAGTTCTTC.

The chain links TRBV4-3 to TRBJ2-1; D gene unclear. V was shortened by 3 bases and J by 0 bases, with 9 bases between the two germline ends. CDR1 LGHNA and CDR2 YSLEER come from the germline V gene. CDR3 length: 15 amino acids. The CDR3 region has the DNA TGCGCCAGCAGCCAGGACGGTAGCTCCTACAATGAGCAGTTCTTC. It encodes CASSQDGSSYNEQFF.

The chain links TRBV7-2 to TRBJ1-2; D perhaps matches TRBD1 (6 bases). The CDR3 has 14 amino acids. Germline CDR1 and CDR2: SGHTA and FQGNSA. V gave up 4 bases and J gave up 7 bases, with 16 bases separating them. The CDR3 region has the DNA TGTGCCAGCAGCTCCTCAGGGGTCCCGGGTGGCTACACCTTC. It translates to CASSSSGVPGGYTF.

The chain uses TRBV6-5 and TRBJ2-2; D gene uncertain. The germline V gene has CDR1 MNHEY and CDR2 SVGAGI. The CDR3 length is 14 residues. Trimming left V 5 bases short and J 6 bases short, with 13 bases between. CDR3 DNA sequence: TGTGCCAGCAGTCCGACGCCGACGGCCGGGGAGCTGTTTTTT. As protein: CASSPTPTAGELFF.

The CDR3 nucleotides are TGCGCCAGCAGGAAAAGGGGGGATTCCTCCTACGAGCAGTACTTC. Its translation: CASRKRGDSSYEQYF. V usage is TRBV4-1 and J usage is TRBJ2-5; D is possibly TRBD1 or TRBD2 (6 bases each). Matching the DNA end better, TRBJ2-7 makes the J call doubtful. The CDR3 consists of 15 residues. Germline CDR1 is MGHRA and CDR2 is YSYEKL.

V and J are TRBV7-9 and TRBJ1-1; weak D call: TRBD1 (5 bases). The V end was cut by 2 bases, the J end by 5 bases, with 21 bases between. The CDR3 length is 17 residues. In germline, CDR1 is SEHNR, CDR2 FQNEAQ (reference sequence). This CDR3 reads CASSLIHIRDVETEAFF. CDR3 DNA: TGTGCCAGCAGCTTAATACATATCAGGGACGTGGAGACTGAAGCTTTCTTT.

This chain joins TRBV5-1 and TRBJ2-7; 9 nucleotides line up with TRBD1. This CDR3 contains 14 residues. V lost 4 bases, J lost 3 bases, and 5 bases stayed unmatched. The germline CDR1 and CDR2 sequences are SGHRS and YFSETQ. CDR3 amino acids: CASSNRQGVYEQYF. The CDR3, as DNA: TGCGCCAGCAGCAATCGACAGGGGGTCTACGAGCAGTACTTC.

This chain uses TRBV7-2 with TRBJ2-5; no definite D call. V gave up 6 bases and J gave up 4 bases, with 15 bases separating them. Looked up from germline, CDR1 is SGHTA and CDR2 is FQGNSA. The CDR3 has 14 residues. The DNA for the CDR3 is TGTGCCAGCAGTCATCGGTACCCCCCAGAGACCCAGTACTTC. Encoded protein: CASSHRYPPETQYF.

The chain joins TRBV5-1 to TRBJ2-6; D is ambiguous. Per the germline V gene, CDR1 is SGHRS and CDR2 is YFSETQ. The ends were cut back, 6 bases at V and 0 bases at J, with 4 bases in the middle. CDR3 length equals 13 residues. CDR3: CASKISGANVLTF. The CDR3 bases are TGCGCCAGCAAGATCTCTGGGGCCAACGTCCTGACTTTC.

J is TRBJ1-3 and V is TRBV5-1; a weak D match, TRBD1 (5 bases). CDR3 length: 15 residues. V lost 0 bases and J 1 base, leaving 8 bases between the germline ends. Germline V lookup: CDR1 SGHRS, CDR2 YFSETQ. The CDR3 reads CASSLAGQSGNTIYF. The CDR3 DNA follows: TGCGCCAGCAGCTTGGCAGGACAATCTGGAAACACCATATATTTT.

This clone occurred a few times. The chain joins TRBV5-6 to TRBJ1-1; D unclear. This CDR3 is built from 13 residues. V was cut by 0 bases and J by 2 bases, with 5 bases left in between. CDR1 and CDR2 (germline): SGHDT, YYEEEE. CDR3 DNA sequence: TGTGCCAGCAGCTTGGGAGTTAACACTGAAGCTTTCTTT. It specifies CASSLGVNTEAFF.